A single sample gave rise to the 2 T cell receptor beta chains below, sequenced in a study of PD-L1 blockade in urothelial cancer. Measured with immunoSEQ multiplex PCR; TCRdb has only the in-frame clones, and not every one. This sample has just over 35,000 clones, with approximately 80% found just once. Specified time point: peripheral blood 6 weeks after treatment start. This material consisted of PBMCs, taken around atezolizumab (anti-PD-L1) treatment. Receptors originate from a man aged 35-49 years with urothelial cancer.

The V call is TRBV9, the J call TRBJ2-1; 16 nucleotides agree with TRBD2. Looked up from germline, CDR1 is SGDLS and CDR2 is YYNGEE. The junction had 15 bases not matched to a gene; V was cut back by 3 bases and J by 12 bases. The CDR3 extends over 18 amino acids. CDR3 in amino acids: CASSAHSTGTSGRARQFF. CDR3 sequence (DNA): TGTGCCAGCAGCGCCCATAGCACCGGGACTAGCGGGAGGGCCAGGCAGTTCTTC.

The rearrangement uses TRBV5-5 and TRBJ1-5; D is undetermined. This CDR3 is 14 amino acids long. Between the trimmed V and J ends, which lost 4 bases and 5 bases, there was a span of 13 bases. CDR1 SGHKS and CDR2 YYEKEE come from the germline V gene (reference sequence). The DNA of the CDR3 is TGTGCCAGCAGCGAGAAATCCCGGGATCAGCCCCAGCATTTT. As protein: CASSEKSRDQPQHF. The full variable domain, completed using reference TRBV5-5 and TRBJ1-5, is DAGVTQSPTHLIKTRGQQVTLRCSPISGHKSVSWYQQVLGQGPQFIFQYYEKEERGRGNFPDRFSARQFPNYSSELNVNALLLGDSALYLCASSEKSRDQPQHFGDGTRLSIL.